This TCR beta chain is from a study of T-cell reconstitution after alpha-beta-depleted transplantation in children. Points from the study as a whole: Newly produced T cells mostly provided counts and TCRbeta diversity after one year, as hyperexpanded clones declined. Surviving recipient cells, namely T cells and thymic progenitors, were the source of high day-60 TCRbeta diversity in some patients. Expanded clones from the graft, numbering several hundred, reportedly supplied alpha-beta T cells about two months after transplant.

TCRbeta library construction was performed incorporating unique molecular identifiers. Each CDR3 protein gets one entry after TCRdb re-called the PCR reads with MiXCR. The sample contains hundreds of thousands of distinct CDR3 sequences, 8.2% of which appear only once. Trimming took 8 bases from V and 4 from J; bases not matched to a gene: 8. This CDR3 is built from 14 residues. This clonotype was observed at least ten times. Its antigen is not known. The chain carries TRBV12-3 or TRBV12-4 and TRBJ2-7; TRBD1 matches 10 bases. The sequenced sample was PBMCs, mostly from graft donor cells, obtained 180 days after TCRalphabeta/CD19-depleted stem cell transplant. The TCR was taken from a male patient younger than 18 who had a stem cell transplant for acute lymphoblastic leukemia, so the T cells may come from the graft donor. This chain's CDR3 is CASRLPGQGYEQYF. CDR3 DNA sequence: TGTGCCAGCCGCCTACCGGGACAGGGGTACGAGCAGTACTTC.